One and the same sample provided the 27 T cell receptor beta chains below, sequenced in a study of T cell responses to AZD1222 COVID-19 vaccine. Assay used: immunoSEQ multiplex PCR; TCRdb lists only in-frame clones, some missing. Here the sample spans 100,000 to 150,000 clones, less than 95% being singletons. The specimen comprised peripheral blood, sampled on day 0 of MenACWY control vaccination. The source of these receptors is an adult in good health.

V gene TRBV7-2 combines with J gene TRBJ2-5, with a tentative D call TRBD2 (6 bases). V was trimmed by 5 bases and J by 2 bases, leaving 9 bases between them. In germline, CDR1 is SGHTA, CDR2 FQGNSA. This CDR3 has 13 residues. CDR3 amino acids: CASSGDFQETQYF. The CDR3 DNA is TGTGCCAGCAGCGGGGACTTTCAAGAGACCCAGTACTTC.

This clone was detected once. The chain recombines TRBV6-6 with TRBJ1-6, with 10 bases aligning to TRBD1. CDR1 is MNHNY and CDR2 is SVGAGI in the germline V gene (reference sequence). The CDR3 consists of 13 residues. J was trimmed by 8 bases and V by 7 bases; bases with no gene match: 2. This CDR3 is CASTDRGDSPLHF. CDR3 bases: TGTGCCAGCACGGACAGGGGGGATTCACCCCTCCACTTT.

V usage is TRBV11-2 and J usage is TRBJ1-1; D gene ambiguous. The CDR3 consists of 14 residues. The V gene's germline CDR1 is SGHAT and CDR2 FQNNGV. Between the trimmed V and J ends, which lost 5 bases and 4 bases, there was a span of 14 bases. The CDR3 DNA reads as TGTGCCAGCAGCCAGTCCCCTGGTGGCACTGAAGCTTTCTTT. Protein: CASSQSPGGTEAFF.

The V call is TRBV2, the J call TRBJ2-3; D perhaps matches TRBD2 (6 bases). The ends were cut back, 6 bases at V and 0 bases at J, with 10 bases in the middle. The CDR3 runs to 14 residues. CDR1 is SNHLY, CDR2 FYNNEI, per germline. The CDR3 DNA sequence: TGTGCCAGCAGAGGGGACTTTAGCACAGATACGCAGTATTTT. It specifies CASRGDFSTDTQYF. Variable domain in full (rest from reference TRBV2 and TRBJ2-3): EPEVTQTPSHQVTQMGQEVILRCVPISNHLYFYWYRQILGQKVEFLVSFYNNEISEKSEIFDDQFSVERPDGSNFTLKIRSTKLEDSAMYFCASRGDFSTDTQYFGPGTRLTVL.

This clone appeared once. This chain uses TRBV5-4 with TRBJ2-5, with 7 bases identical to TRBD2. CDR3 size: 14 residues. Looked up from germline, CDR1 is SGHNT and CDR2 is YYREEE (reference sequence). J lost 3 bases, V lost 0 bases, and 2 bases had no gene match. CDR3 nucleotide sequence: TGTGCCAGCAGCTTGGGACTAGCAAAAGAGACCCAGTACTTC. Translated, it gives CASSLGLAKETQYF.

This clone occurred a few times. The J gene is TRBJ1-1, the V gene TRBV28, with 9 bases matching TRBD1. CDR1 is MDHEN and CDR2 is SYDVKM in the germline V gene. V shed 5 bases and J 4 bases; nucleotides not matched to a gene: 5. The CDR3 is made up of 14 amino acids. The CDR3 spells CASSPYRGLTEAFF. The CDR3 DNA reads as TGTGCCAGCAGTCCCTACAGGGGGCTCACTGAAGCTTTCTTT.

The CDR3 spells CATSRDRANSGNTIYF. For the CDR3, the DNA is TGTGCCACCAGCAGGGACAGGGCGAATTCTGGAAACACCATATATTTT. The rearrangement uses TRBV15 and TRBJ1-3; 8 nucleotides agree with TRBD1. Trimming took 3 bases from V and 1 from J; bases not matched to a gene: 5. Germline CDR1 reads LNHNV; CDR2 reads YYDKDF (reference sequence). The CDR3 length is 16 residues.

The rearrangement uses TRBV7-9 and TRBJ1-2; a weak D match, TRBD1 (5 bases). V was cut by 1 base and J by 0 bases, with 9 bases left in between. CDR3 length: 15 amino acids. Germline assignment: CDR1 SEHNR and CDR2 FQNEAQ (reference sequence). This chain's CDR3 is CASSLVTATNYGYTF. CDR3 nucleotide sequence: TGTGCCAGCAGCTTAGTGACAGCTACTAACTATGGCTACACCTTC.

The rearrangement joins TRBV11-2 to TRBJ1-1, with TRBD1 as a possible D gene (5 bases). Germline CDR1 SGHAT, CDR2 FQNNGV. The CDR3 spans 15 residues. V lost 1 base, J lost 6 bases, and 15 bases lay in between. The CDR3 DNA reads as TGTGCCAGCAGCTTAGCCGTCTTGGGGGGTGCTGAAGCTTTCTTT. It encodes CASSLAVLGGAEAFF.

The chain recombines TRBV27 with TRBJ2-7; 8 bases map to TRBD2. Germline-derived CDR1 and CDR2 are MNHEY and SMNVEV (reference sequence). This CDR3 is built from 16 residues. Trimming at V came to 2 bases and at J to 1 base, leaving 7 bases not matched to a gene. Here the CDR3 DNA reads TGTGCCAGCAGTTTACGACCGGGACTAGTGTCCTACGAGCAGTACTTC. This sequence encodes CASSLRPGLVSYEQYF.

The chain couples TRBV5-5 to TRBJ2-1, with TRBD2 matching 13 bases. Germline V gene sequence: CDR1 SGHKS, CDR2 YYEKEE (reference sequence). This CDR3 region has 16 residues. Unmatched junction bases numbered 6, after V lost 4 bases and J lost 5 bases. CDR3 nucleotide sequence: TGTGCCAGCAGCCAAACCGGGACTAGCGGGAACAATGAGCAGTTCTTC. It is translated as CASSQTGTSGNNEQFF.

The rearrangement links TRBV3-1 (or the pseudogene TRBV3-2) to TRBJ2-5; D remains ambiguous. This CDR3 spans 13 amino acids. V was clipped by 4 bases and J by 12 bases, with 18 bases between them. CDR1 and CDR2 from the germline V gene are LGHDT and YNNKEL (reference sequence). The CDR3 here is CASSPQHLRVEYF. The CDR3 DNA reads as TGTGCCAGCAGCCCTCAGCATCTCCGTGTGGAGTACTTC.

The rearrangement links TRBV7-6 to TRBJ2-3, with TRBD2 as a possible D gene (6 bases). Looked up from germline, CDR1 is SGHVS and CDR2 is FNYEAQ. V dropped 1 base and J dropped 2 bases, with 10 bases sitting between them. The CDR3 has 15 amino acids. Here the CDR3 reads CASSLGVAATDTQYF. The CDR3 DNA follows: TGTGCCAGCAGCTTAGGAGTAGCGGCCACAGATACGCAGTATTTT.

The chain carries TRBV30 and TRBJ2-7; TRBD1 agrees at 8 bases. With 5 bases clipped from V and 2 bases from J, the junction kept 2 bases outside the gene matches. Germline assignment: CDR1 GTSNPN and CDR2 SVGIG (reference sequence). This CDR3 has 12 amino acids. This CDR3 reads CAWDRGPYEQYF. For the CDR3, the DNA is TGTGCCTGGGACAGGGGCCCCTACGAGCAGTACTTC.

This clone showed up just once. The genes are TRBV6-5 and TRBJ2-7, with D unclear. Trimming stripped 6 bases from V and 5 bases from J, with 17 bases between. There are 14 residues in the CDR3. The germline V gene has CDR1 MNHEY and CDR2 SVGAGI. As DNA, the CDR3 is TGTGCCAGCAGAGACCCGGGCCGCGAGCACGAGCAGTACTTC. It encodes CASRDPGREHEQYF.

The table lists this clone with a count of one. The chain recombines TRBV28 with TRBJ1-1; D gene uncertain. Trimming removed 6 bases at V and 1 base at J, with 18 bases between. This CDR3 contains 16 residues. From germline, CDR1 is MDHEN and CDR2 SYDVKM. The CDR3 loop is CASRRHGEVANTEAFF. The DNA for the CDR3 is TGTGCCAGCAGGCGACACGGGGAGGTGGCGAACACTGAAGCTTTCTTT.

The chain combines TRBV5-6 with TRBJ2-1; 8 bases map to TRBD1. This CDR3 spans 15 amino acids. J lost 2 bases, V lost 4 bases, and 5 bases had no gene match. Germline CDR1 SGHDT, CDR2 YYEEEE. The CDR3 DNA reads as TGTGCCAGCAGCCCGGACAGGGCGACCTACAATGAGCAGTTCTTC. Its protein is CASSPDRATYNEQFF.

J is TRBJ2-1 and V is TRBV19; 11 nucleotides align to TRBD2. V lost 3 bases and J lost 2; bases outside the gene matches: 9. This CDR3 contains 18 residues. Germline V CDR1 and CDR2: LNHDA, SQIVND (reference sequence). The CDR3 DNA is TGTGCCAGTAGTATTATAACTAGCGGGAGTCTCGCCTACAATGAGCAGTTCTTC. Its translation is CASSIITSGSLAYNEQFF.

J is TRBJ2-1 and V is TRBV2; D may be TRBD2 (5 bases). This CDR3 has 15 amino acids. Germline assignment: CDR1 SNHLY and CDR2 FYNNEI. Trimming shortened V by 6 bases and J by 4 bases, and 16 bases separated the two germline ends. The CDR3 nucleotides read TGTGCCAGCAGGGATGGGAGTAGCGCGTACAATGAGCAGTTCTTC. Its protein product is CASRDGSSAYNEQFF.

A few counts support this clone. The rearrangement uses TRBV7-2 and TRBJ1-6; no firm D call. Germline CDR1 SGHTA, CDR2 FQGNSA. This CDR3 has 15 amino acids. V lost 0 bases, J lost 5 bases, and 8 bases lay in between. The CDR3 here is CASSLAQGNNSPLHF. In DNA form, the CDR3 reads TGTGCCAGCAGCTTAGCGCAAGGGAATAATTCACCCCTCCACTTT.

This chain connects TRBV28 to TRBJ1-1; 8 positions match TRBD1. Germline CDR1 reads MDHEN; CDR2 reads SYDVKM. The CDR3 contains 15 residues. V gave up 4 bases and J gave up 3 bases; unmatched junction bases: 7. The CDR3 region is CASSSRQGRDTEAFF. In nucleotides, the CDR3 is TGTGCCAGCAGTTCGAGACAGGGGAGGGACACTGAAGCTTTCTTT.

The CDR3 loop is CASSLGTSGPYEQYF. The CDR3 DNA is TGTGCCAGCAGCTTAGGGACTAGCGGCCCCTACGAGCAGTACTTC. V is TRBV28 and J is TRBJ2-7; the match to TRBD2 covers 11 bases. J lost 2 bases, V lost 6 bases, and 6 bases had no gene match. The CDR3 extends over 15 amino acids. Germline-derived CDR1 and CDR2 are MDHEN and SYDVKM.

The V call is TRBV6-2 or TRBV6-3, the J call TRBJ1-6; D gene unclear. Germline CDR1 reads MNHEY; CDR2 reads SVGEGT. The CDR3 consists of 16 residues. Trimming left V 2 bases short and J 0 bases short, with 8 bases between. The CDR3 loop reads CASSYGISSYNSPLHF. In nucleotides, the CDR3 is TGTGCCAGCAGTTACGGGATTAGCTCCTATAATTCACCCCTCCACTTT.

The rearrangement joins TRBV11-1 to TRBJ2-7; no clear D gene. CDR1 is SGHAT, CDR2 FQDESV, per germline (reference sequence). V lost 3 bases and J lost 4, with 13 bases in between. The CDR3 is 14 amino acids. CDR3 bases: TGTGCCAGCAGCTTCTATCCTGCTTCTTACGAGCAGTACGTC. Its protein product is CASSFYPASYEQYV.

The chain carries TRBV23-1 and TRBJ1-2; D is uncertain. TRBV23-1 is assigned to the ORF class and has an uncertain function. V lost 9 bases, J lost 1 base, and 21 bases lay in between. CDR3 size: 16 residues. CDR3 loop: CARLSAQVGLNYGYTF. CDR3 bases: TGCGCCAGACTATCTGCGCAGGTGGGCCTTAACTATGGCTACACCTTC.

The CDR3 nucleotides are TGTGCCAGCGGACGACAGGGGGCTGGGAACTATGGCTACACCTTC. Translation: CASGRQGAGNYGYTF. V gene TRBV28 combines with J gene TRBJ1-2, with 10 nucleotides matching TRBD1. Trimming took 8 bases from V and 2 from J; bases not matched to a gene: 8. The germline V gene encodes CDR1 MDHEN and CDR2 SYDVKM. This CDR3 is built from 15 residues.

The chain recombines TRBV7-8 with TRBJ2-7, with a possible D match to TRBD1 (6 bases). The CDR3 runs 15 residues. Trimming took 2 bases from V and 4 from J, leaving 15 bases between them. Germline V gene lookup returns CDR1 SGHVS and CDR2 FQNEAQ. The CDR3 bases are TGTGCCAGCAGCTTACAAACAGGGCCAGGTTACGAGCAGTACTTC. It codes for CASSLQTGPGYEQYF.